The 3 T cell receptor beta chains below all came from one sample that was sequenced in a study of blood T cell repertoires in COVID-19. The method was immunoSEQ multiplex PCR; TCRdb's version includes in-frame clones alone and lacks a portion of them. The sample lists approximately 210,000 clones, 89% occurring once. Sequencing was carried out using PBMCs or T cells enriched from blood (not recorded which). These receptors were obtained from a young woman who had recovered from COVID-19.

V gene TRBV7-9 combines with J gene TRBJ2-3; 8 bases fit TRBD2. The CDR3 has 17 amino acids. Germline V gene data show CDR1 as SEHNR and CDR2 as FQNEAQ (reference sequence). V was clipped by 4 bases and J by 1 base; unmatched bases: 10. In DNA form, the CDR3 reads TGTGCCAGCAGCTCCCAGAGGGGTAGCGGGGGCACAGATACGCAGTATTTT. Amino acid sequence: CASSSQRGSGGTDTQYF.

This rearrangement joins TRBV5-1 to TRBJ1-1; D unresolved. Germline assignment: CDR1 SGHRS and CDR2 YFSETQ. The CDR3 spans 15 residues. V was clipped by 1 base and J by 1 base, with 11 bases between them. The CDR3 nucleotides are TGCGCCAGCAGCTTGTTACAGAACCCGAACACTGAAGCTTTCTTT. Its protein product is CASSLLQNPNTEAFF. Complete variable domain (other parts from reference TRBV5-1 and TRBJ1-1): KAGVTQTPRYLIKTRGQQVTLSCSPISGHRSVSWYQQTPGQGLQFLFEYFSETQRNKGNFPGRFSGRQFSNSRSEMNVSTLELGDSALYLCASSLLQNPNTEAFFGQGTRLTVV.

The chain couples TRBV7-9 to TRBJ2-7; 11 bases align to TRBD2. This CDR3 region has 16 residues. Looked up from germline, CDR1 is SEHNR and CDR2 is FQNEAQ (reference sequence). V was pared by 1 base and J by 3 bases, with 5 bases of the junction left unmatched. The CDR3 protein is CASSLVIAGGFYEQYF. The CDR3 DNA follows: TGTGCCAGCAGCTTAGTAATAGCGGGGGGGTTCTACGAGCAGTACTTC. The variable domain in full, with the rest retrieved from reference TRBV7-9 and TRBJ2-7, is DTGVSQNPRHKITKRGQNVTFRCDPISEHNRLYWYRQTLGQGPEFLTYFQNEAQLEKSRLLSDRFSAERPKGSFSTLEIQRTEQGDSAMYLCASSLVIAGGFYEQYFGPGTRLTVT.